This T cell receptor beta chain was observed in a study of T cell responses to AZD1222 COVID-19 vaccine. From germline, CDR1 is SNHLY and CDR2 FYNNEI. The CDR3 has 14 residues. The V end was cut by 4 bases, the J end by 2 bases, with 9 bases between. Sequencing used immunoSEQ multiplex PCR; TCRdb keeps in-frame clones, though not all of them. In the table there are some 150,000 clones, approximately 91% of which are singletons. Second-dose intervals near 4 or 12 weeks were combined. This TCR came from an adult who received the AZD1222 COVID-19 vaccine. The chain links TRBV2 to TRBJ1-5, with D maybe TRBD1 (5 bases). The specimen comprised peripheral blood, sampled 28 days after the second AZD1222 dose. For the CDR3, the DNA is TGTGCCAGCAGTGTCTTAGGGGGCAATCAGCCCCAGCATTTT. Protein product: CASSVLGGNQPQHF.